This entry lists 8 T cell receptor beta chains sequenced from one sample in a study of T cells after posttransplantation cyclophosphamide. Busulfan-fludarabine conditioning, marrow transplant, and cyclophosphamide on days +3 and +4 were administered. Here immunoSEQ multiplex PCR was the method, and the copy in TCRdb shows in-frame clones only, minus some. The sample has about 7,100 clones, roughly 80% seen once. The input for sequencing was PBMCs, taken approximately 1,400 days after allogeneic stem cell transplant with posttransplant cyclophosphamide. These receptor sequences come from a male patient aged 30 to 39 who received an allogeneic stem cell transplant from a related donor, was CMV-positive, and had acute GVHD only. Some T cells may be supplied by the graft donor.

This chain links TRBV5-8 with TRBJ1-2; D unclear. Trimming stripped 6 bases from V and 4 bases from J, with 16 bases between. From germline, CDR1 is SGHTS and CDR2 YDEGEE. The CDR3 extends over 14 amino acids. In DNA form, the CDR3 reads TGTGCCAGCAACCCGTCCAGGCCCAGCTATGGCTACACCTTC. It codes for CASNPSRPSYGYTF.

This chain links TRBV4-2 with TRBJ1-1, with D unclear. Germline CDR1 is LGHNA and CDR2 is YNFKEQ. The CDR3 runs to 15 residues. V gave up 0 bases and J gave up 0 bases, with 8 bases separating them. The CDR3 DNA follows: TGTGCCAGCAGCCAAGAGCCGGGAATGAACACTGAAGCTTTCTTT. Its translation: CASSQEPGMNTEAFF.

The V gene is TRBV2, the J gene TRBJ1-4; D gene uncertain. The CDR3 covers 12 residues. V lost 7 bases to trimming and J lost 4 bases, with 7 bases between them. Germline assignment: CDR1 SNHLY and CDR2 FYNNEI. The CDR3 nucleotides read TGTGCCAGCAACAAGAATAATGAAAAACTGTTTTTT. Protein sequence: CASNKNNEKLFF.

The V call is TRBV30, the J call TRBJ1-1; possibly TRBD1 for D (5 bases). V lost 5 bases, J lost 1 base, and 14 bases lay in between. Germline V CDR1 and CDR2: GTSNPN, SVGIG (reference sequence). The CDR3 length is 14 residues. This CDR3 reads CAWAGVTPNTEAFF. The DNA of the CDR3 is TGTGCCTGGGCGGGGGTTACGCCGAACACTGAAGCTTTCTTT.

CDR3 residues: CASSLAGGLVSGANVLTF. The CDR3 nucleotides read TGTGCCAGCAGCTTAGCGGGGGGACTCGTCTCTGGGGCCAACGTCCTGACTTTC. This chain links TRBV11-1 with TRBJ2-6, with TRBD2 as a possible D gene (6 bases). Germline CDR1 SGHAT, CDR2 FQDESV (reference sequence). The CDR3 has 18 residues. Deletions cut 0 bases from V and 0 bases from J, with 12 bases between.

V is TRBV7-3 and J is TRBJ1-1; D possibly corresponds to TRBD1 (6 bases). The V and J ends lost 4 bases and 1 base respectively, with 7 bases between them. The germline CDR1 and CDR2 sequences are SGHTA and FQGTGA. This CDR3 has 13 residues. CDR3 in DNA: TGTGCCAGCAGCTCACAGGGGAACACTGAAGCTTTCTTT. Translating it yields CASSSQGNTEAFF.

In this sample, this clone turned up a few times. V is TRBV6-1 and J is TRBJ1-5; D is ambiguous. Germline CDR1 is MNHNS and CDR2 is SASEGT. The length of the CDR3 is 15 residues. V lost 4 bases, J lost 0 bases, and 10 bases lay in between. CDR3 protein: CASSVEYYSNQPQHF. The CDR3, as DNA: TGTGCCAGCAGTGTTGAGTACTATAGCAATCAGCCCCAGCATTTT.

The chain has TRBV10-3 and TRBJ2-1; a weak D match, TRBD1 (6 bases). V was cut by 10 bases and J by 3 bases, with 10 bases left in between. From germline, CDR1 is ENHRY and CDR2 SYGVKD. CDR3 length equals 12 residues. Here the CDR3 reads CASSTGYNEQFF. CDR3 nucleotide sequence: TGTGCCAGTTCGACAGGCTACAATGAGCAGTTCTTC.